The T cell receptor (beta chain) described here comes from a study of cytotoxic CD8 clonotypes in ibrutinib-treated CLL. The germline V gene encodes CDR1 MRHNA and CDR2 SNTAGT. CDR3 size: 14 residues. The germline V and J ends were trimmed by 2 bases and 0 bases, with 6 bases remaining between them. Some clones are missing from TCRdb's copy, which holds only in-frame ones; the method was immunoSEQ multiplex PCR. Altogether 300,000 to 350,000 clones are present, 80% being singletons, with the ten largest covering about 6.7%. The rearrangement links TRBV6-4 to TRBJ2-3, with a weak D call TRBD2 (6 bases). The sample consisted of PBMCs, taken before ibrutinib treatment. This TCR came from a human donor with chronic lymphocytic leukemia. The CDR3 DNA reads as TGTGCCAGCAGTGACGGGACTAGCACAGATACGCAGTATTTT. This sequence encodes CASSDGTSTDTQYF.